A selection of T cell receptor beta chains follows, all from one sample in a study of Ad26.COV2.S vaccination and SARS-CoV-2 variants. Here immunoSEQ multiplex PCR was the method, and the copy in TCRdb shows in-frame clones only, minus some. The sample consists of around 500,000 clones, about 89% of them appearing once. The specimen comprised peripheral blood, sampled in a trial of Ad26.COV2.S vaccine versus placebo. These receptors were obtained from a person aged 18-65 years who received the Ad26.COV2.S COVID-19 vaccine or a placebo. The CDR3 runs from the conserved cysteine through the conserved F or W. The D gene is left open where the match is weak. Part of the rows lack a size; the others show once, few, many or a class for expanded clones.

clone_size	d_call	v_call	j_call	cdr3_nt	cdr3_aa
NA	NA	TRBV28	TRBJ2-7	TGTGCCAGCAAGTTCTCAGGGGTTGAGGGCAGTCCCTACGAGCAGTACTTC	CASKFSGVEGSPYEQYF
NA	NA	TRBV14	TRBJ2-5	TGTGCCAGCAGCCAAGAGGCGGGGCTGTACCAAGAGACCCAGTACTTC	CASSQEAGLYQETQYF
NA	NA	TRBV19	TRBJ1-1	TGTGCCAGTAGTCCCGCTTGGGCTTCGAACACTGAAGCTTTCTTT	CASSPAWASNTEAFF
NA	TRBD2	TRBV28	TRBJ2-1	TGTGCCAGCAGTTCCGCTAGCGGTTACTACAATGAGCAGTTCTTC	CASSSASGYYNEQFF
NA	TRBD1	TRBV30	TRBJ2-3	TGTGCCTGGAGTGGGACAGGGGTGACAGATACGCAGTATTTT	CAWSGTGVTDTQYF
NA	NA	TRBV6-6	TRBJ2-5	TGTGCCAGCACTCGGGGAGAGACCCAGTACTTC	CASTRGETQYF
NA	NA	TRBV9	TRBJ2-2	TGTGCCAGCAGCGTAGCTTCAGGCACCGGGGAGCTGTTTTTT	CASSVASGTGELFF
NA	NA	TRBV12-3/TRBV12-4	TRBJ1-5	TGTGCCAGCAGTTTATCCTCAGCTGGGCCCCAGCATTTT	CASSLSSAGPQHF
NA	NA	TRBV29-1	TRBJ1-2	TGCAGCGTTGAAATGACACCCAGGGCCCGTGGCTACACCTTC	CSVEMTPRARGYTF
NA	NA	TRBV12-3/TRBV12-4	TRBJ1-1	TGTGCCAGCAGTTTCTCTGGGAACACTGAAGCTTTCTTT	CASSFSGNTEAFF
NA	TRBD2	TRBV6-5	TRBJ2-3	TGTGCCAGCAGCTTAGCGGGATTCGTAGATACGCAGTATTTT	CASSLAGFVDTQYF
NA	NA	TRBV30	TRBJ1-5	TGTGCCTGGAGGACTCAGGGGACTGATCAGCCCCAGCATTTT	CAWRTQGTDQPQHF
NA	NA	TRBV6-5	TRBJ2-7	TGTGCCAGCAGTAGTTACAGGGTAAATATCTACGAGCAGTACTTC	CASSSYRVNIYEQYF
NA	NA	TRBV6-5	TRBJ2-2	TGTGCCAGCAAAATAGGGGTGAATCCCGGGGAGCTGTTTTTT	CASKIGVNPGELFF
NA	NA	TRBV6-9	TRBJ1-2	TGTGCCAGCAATATAAACTATGGCTACACCTTC	CASNINYGYTF
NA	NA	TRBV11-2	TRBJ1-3	TGTGCCAGCGTCGGACCTGGAAACACCATATATTTT	CASVGPGNTIYF
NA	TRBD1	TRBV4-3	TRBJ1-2	TGCGCCAGCAGCCAAGGGGCGACAGGGGGCTATGGCTACACCTTC	CASSQGATGGYGYTF
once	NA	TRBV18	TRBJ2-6	TGTGCCAGCTCACTCCAAGGGGAGTTTTCTGGGGCCAACGTCCTGACTTTC	CASSLQGEFSGANVLTF
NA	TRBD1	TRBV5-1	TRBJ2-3	TGCGCCAGCAGCTTGGGACAGGGCGCAACAGCTAGCCCAGATACGCAGTATTTT	CASSLGQGATASPDTQYF
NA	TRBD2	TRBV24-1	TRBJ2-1	TGTGCCACCAGTGAGGGAGCGGGAGCTTCCTACAATGAGCAGTTCTTC	CATSEGAGASYNEQFF